What follows are 24 T cell receptor beta chains derived from one specimen sequenced in a study of blood T cell repertoires in COVID-19. The repertoire was sequenced with immunoSEQ multiplex PCR; TCRdb's copy has only in-frame clones and lacks some. Among approximately 320,000 clones, 70% to 90% were seen once, and the ten largest hold just over 7%. Material: peripheral blood. These receptor sequences come from a human donor in a cohort sampled during active COVID-19.

This chain uses TRBV2 with TRBJ1-2, with TRBD1 as a possible D gene (5 bases). Trimming pared 0 bases from V and 10 bases from J, leaving 24 bases between. Germline CDR1 reads SNHLY; CDR2 reads FYNNEI. CDR3 size: 17 residues. CDR3 bases: TGTGCCAGCAGTGAAGCGGGAGGGGCAGTAGCTTGGGTGGACTACACCTTC. Protein: CASSEAGGAVAWVDYTF.

The CDR3 nucleotides are TGTGCCAGCAGCGAAGACGACAGGTACTACGAGCAGTACTTC. This codes for CASSEDDRYYEQYF. The chain has TRBV7-9 and TRBJ2-7; D perhaps matches TRBD1 (6 bases). The CDR3 covers 14 residues. CDR1 and CDR2 from the germline V gene are SEHNR and FQNEAQ (reference sequence). Trimming cost V 5 bases and J 3 bases, with 14 bases left between them.

The chain employs TRBV9 and TRBJ1-4; the D is unclear. The V gene's germline CDR1 is SGDLS and CDR2 YYNGEE. The CDR3 runs to 13 residues. V lost 0 bases and J lost 5, with 5 bases in between. CDR3 in DNA: TGTGCCAGCAGCGTAGCCATCAATGAAAAACTGTTTTTT. Its translation: CASSVAINEKLFF.

V is TRBV5-1 and J is TRBJ2-3; D uncertain. Germline CDR1 SGHRS, CDR2 YFSETQ. Trimming cost V 3 bases and J 0 bases, with 11 bases left between them. The CDR3 totals 15 residues. The CDR3: CASSWLGSSTDTQYF. CDR3 coding DNA: TGCGCCAGCAGCTGGCTAGGTTCTAGCACAGATACGCAGTATTTT.

The gene calls are TRBV7-2 and TRBJ1-5; tentatively, D is TRBD1 (5 bases). Per germline, CDR1 SGHTA and CDR2 FQGNSA. The CDR3 is made up of 17 amino acids. V gave up 5 bases and J gave up 2 bases, with 19 bases separating them. The chain's CDR3 is CASSPVRGIYGNQPQHF. The DNA for the CDR3 is TGTGCCAGCAGCCCCGTAAGGGGAATATACGGCAATCAGCCCCAGCATTTT.

The V call is TRBV6-5, the J call TRBJ2-7, with a possible D match to TRBD2 (5 bases). Germline-derived CDR1 and CDR2 are MNHEY and SVGAGI. Trimming removed 8 bases from V and 2 bases from J, with 13 bases in between. This CDR3 has 13 residues. The DNA for the CDR3 is TGTGCCAGCGAGGGCAGTTTTACCTACGAGCAGTACTTC. It translates to CASEGSFTYEQYF.

The V gene is TRBV13, the J gene TRBJ1-3, with TRBD1 as a possible D gene (5 bases). V was clipped by 6 bases and J by 0 bases, with 15 bases between them. Germline CDR1 reads PRHDT; CDR2 reads FYEKMQ (reference sequence). The CDR3 loop spans 16 amino acids. The CDR3 is CASRMGQESSGNTIYF. CDR3 coding DNA: TGTGCCAGCAGAATGGGGCAGGAGAGCTCTGGAAACACCATATATTTT.

The rearrangement uses TRBV30 and TRBJ2-1, with 7 bases fitting TRBD2. Looked up from germline, CDR1 is GTSNPN and CDR2 is SVGIG (reference sequence). The V and J ends lost 2 bases and 0 bases, in that order; junction bases with no gene match: 10. The CDR3 length is 17 residues. The CDR3 protein is CAWSSSGLSRSYNEQFF. CDR3 DNA: TGTGCCTGGAGTAGTAGCGGGCTTTCACGCTCCTACAATGAGCAGTTCTTC. Full variable domain (rest looked up from reference TRBV30 and TRBJ2-1): SQTIHQWPATLVQPVGSPLSLECTVEGTSNPNLYWYRQAAGRGLQLLFYSVGIGQISSEVPQNLSASRPQDRQFILSSKKLLLSDSGFYLCAWSSSGLSRSYNEQFFGPGTRLTVL.

The J gene is TRBJ1-1, the V gene TRBV27; no clear D. The CDR3 sequence is 16 residues long. The germline V and J ends were trimmed by 0 bases and 1 base, with 12 bases remaining between them. Germline CDR1 reads MNHEY; CDR2 reads SMNVEV (reference sequence). The CDR3 coding sequence is TGTGCCAGCAGTTTATCCTATCAACTACGGAACACTGAAGCTTTCTTT. Its protein is CASSLSYQLRNTEAFF.

This chain uses TRBV9 with TRBJ2-2, with 8 bases aligning to TRBD1. The ends lost 4 bases at V and 5 bases at J; junction bases unmatched: 7. The CDR3 runs to 15 residues. Germline CDR1 SGDLS, CDR2 YYNGEE. CDR3 coding DNA: TGTGCCAGCAGCCCGTGGGACAGGAGGACCGGGGAGCTGTTTTTT. Amino acid sequence: CASSPWDRRTGELFF.

V is TRBV7-3 and J is TRBJ1-2; 9 bases match TRBD1. Germline trimming cut 5 bases from V and 8 bases from J; bases unmatched to any gene: 9. CDR1 is SGHTA, CDR2 FQGTGA, per germline. CDR3 length: 14 residues. CDR3 loop: CASSPTGGRKGYTF. The CDR3 bases are TGTGCCAGCAGCCCCACAGGGGGCAGGAAAGGCTACACCTTC.

This rearrangement joins TRBV6-5 to TRBJ1-1; 9 bases line up with TRBD1. V lost 2 bases and J lost 1; bases outside the gene matches: 2. CDR1 is MNHEY and CDR2 is SVGAGI in the germline V gene. The length of the CDR3 is 15 residues. The CDR3 DNA is TGTGCCAGCAGTTACCCACAGGGGGCGAACACTGAAGCTTTCTTT. As protein: CASSYPQGANTEAFF.

The rearrangement uses TRBV7-8 and TRBJ2-2; D is perhaps TRBD2 (11 bases). V was pared by 5 bases and J by 1 base, with 38 bases between. The CDR3 extends over 24 amino acids. The V gene's germline CDR1 is SGHVS and CDR2 FQNEAQ. CDR3 sequence reads: CASSPLGGAPGQGTSGENTGELFF. CDR3 nucleotides: TGTGCCAGCAGCCCACTCGGCGGGGCTCCGGGACAGGGGACTAGCGGAGAGAACACCGGGGAGCTGTTTTTT.

The chain couples TRBV29-1 to TRBJ1-1; TRBD1 is a possible D gene (5 bases). This CDR3 contains 11 residues. The germline V gene has CDR1 SQVTM and CDR2 ANQGSEA. V gave up 5 bases and J gave up 6 bases, with 10 bases separating them. CDR3 protein: CSVSGQAEAFF. In DNA, the CDR3 is TGCAGCGTTTCAGGGCAGGCTGAAGCTTTCTTT. Supplemented by reference TRBV29-1 and TRBJ1-1, the full variable domain reads SAVISQKPSRDICQRGTSLTIQCQVDSQVTMMFWYRQQPGQSLTLIATANQGSEATYESGFVIDKFPISRPNLTFSTLTVSNMSPEDSSIYLCSVSGQAEAFFGQGTRLTVV.

In its sample, this clone was seen many times. The chain has TRBV12-3 or TRBV12-4 and TRBJ2-7; no clear D. This CDR3 has 12 amino acids. Trimming cost V 3 bases and J 5 bases, with 8 bases left between them. The CDR3 reads CASSLRRHEQYF. The CDR3 bases are TGTGCCAGCAGTTTGCGCAGGCACGAGCAGTACTTC.

As for this clone: The same CDR3 can be traced to other DNA sequences in this sample. This chain links TRBV10-3 with TRBJ2-3, with D perhaps matching TRBD2 (6 bases). V lost 4 bases, J lost 3 bases, and 11 bases lay in between. CDR1 is ENHRY and CDR2 is SYGVKD in the germline V gene. The CDR3 has 14 amino acids. The CDR3 reads CAISGGGATDTQYF. In DNA, the CDR3 is TGTGCCATCAGTGGGGGCGGGGCAACAGATACGCAGTATTTT.

The DNA for the CDR3 is TGTGCCAGTAGTATTGGGACAGGGGGTAGGAATCAGCCCCAGCATTTT. The encoded protein is CASSIGTGGRNQPQHF. The chain links TRBV19 to TRBJ1-5, with 11 bases that match TRBD1. V was pared by 3 bases and J by 4 bases, with 5 bases of the junction left unmatched. This CDR3 has 16 amino acids. Germline values: CDR1 LNHDA, CDR2 SQIVND (reference sequence).

The V and J genes are TRBV24-1 and TRBJ2-2, with D perhaps matching TRBD2 (6 bases). Germline V lookup: CDR1 KGHDR, CDR2 SFDVKD. This CDR3 is built from 15 residues. V was shortened by 0 bases and J by 6 bases, with 10 bases between the two germline ends. In DNA, the CDR3 is TGTGCCACCAGTGATTTGTTGGGGGGTGCCGGGGAGCTGTTTTTT. Encoded protein: CATSDLLGGAGELFF.

This chain connects TRBV28 to TRBJ1-1, with no clear D. The CDR3 has 11 residues. Germline values: CDR1 MDHEN, CDR2 SYDVKM. V lost 3 bases and J 5 bases, leaving 4 bases between the germline ends. CDR3 DNA: TGTGCCAGCAGTTTGAGTACTGAAGCTTTCTTT. This codes for CASSLSTEAFF.

The chain employs TRBV25-1 and TRBJ2-3, with 13 bases fitting TRBD2. The CDR3 extends over 15 amino acids. Germline V gene lookup returns CDR1 MGHDK and CDR2 SYGVNS. Trimming at V came to 3 bases and at J to 6 bases, leaving 3 bases not matched to a gene. The CDR3 bases are TGTGCCAGCAGTGATGGGACTAGCGGGGAGGATACGCAGTATTTT. The encoded protein is CASSDGTSGEDTQYF.

The chain recombines TRBV5-8 with TRBJ1-5; tentative D call: TRBD1 (6 bases). V gave up 4 bases and J gave up 7 bases, with 15 bases separating them. Per the germline V gene, CDR1 is SGHTS and CDR2 is YDEGEE. The CDR3 is 14 residues long. DNA for the CDR3: TGTGCCAGCAGCCCGGTGGGGGCGAGCCAGCCCCAGCATTTT. Protein: CASSPVGASQPQHF.

In this sample, this clone turned up a few times. V is TRBV5-6 and J is TRBJ2-2; 14 nucleotides agree with TRBD2. Per the germline V gene, CDR1 is SGHDT and CDR2 is YYEEEE. The trim removed 0 bases at V and 11 bases at J, leaving 3 bases unmatched. This CDR3 spans 15 amino acids. CDR3 DNA: TGTGCCAGCAGCTTGGGACTAGCGGGGGGGCCTGAGCTGTTTTTT. Translated, it gives CASSLGLAGGPELFF. The whole variable domain, remainder taken from reference TRBV5-6 and TRBJ2-2, is DAGVTQSPTHLIKTRGQQVTLRCSPKSGHDTVSWYQQALGQGPQFIFQYYEEEERQRGNFPDRFSGHQFPNYSSELNVNALLLGDSALYLCASSLGLAGGPELFFGEGSRLTVL.

This clone was seen only a few times. The rearrangement links TRBV30 to TRBJ2-5; D may be TRBD1 (5 bases). Trimming took 4 bases from V and 4 from J, leaving 13 bases between them. The CDR3 is made up of 13 amino acids. Germline V gene lookup returns CDR1 GTSNPN and CDR2 SVGIG (reference sequence). DNA for the CDR3: TGTGCCTGGACTAGGGGTCCCAGAGAGACCCAGTACTTC. Protein sequence: CAWTRGPRETQYF.

The chain carries TRBV27 and TRBJ1-6, with no clear D. The germline V and J ends were trimmed by 8 bases and 10 bases, with 3 bases remaining between them. Germline lookup yields CDR1 MNHEY and CDR2 SMNVEV (reference sequence). This CDR3 has 9 amino acids. The DNA of the CDR3 is TGTGCCAGCGGCTCACCCCTCCACTTT. Translated, it gives CASGSPLHF.